The entry that follows covers one T cell receptor (beta chain) sequence. Its antigen is currently unknown. Some clones are missing from TCRdb's copy, which holds only in-frame ones; the method was immunoSEQ multiplex PCR. The data show 140,000 to 150,000 clones, 91% seen once. Germline trimming cut 5 bases from V and 5 bases from J; bases unmatched to any gene: 10. Germline V gene data show CDR1 as SGDLS and CDR2 as YYNGEE. This CDR3 region has 15 residues. This record comes from a study of T cell responses to AZD1222 COVID-19 vaccine. Whole-study results and caveats: At baseline, just 5 or 6 AZD1222 recipients tested seropositive. Two doses of AZD1222 preceded a rise in Spike-specific TCR breadth and depth.

The input for sequencing was peripheral blood, taken 28 days after the second AZD1222 dose. This chain connects TRBV9 to TRBJ2-3; 8 bases match TRBD1. The source of this sequence is an adult who received the AZD1222 COVID-19 vaccine. The CDR3 loop reads CASSTGGLPLDTQYF. In DNA form, the CDR3 reads TGTGCCAGCAGTACAGGGGGACTGCCGCTAGATACGCAGTATTTT. The entire variable domain, with the rest obtained from reference TRBV9 and TRBJ2-3, is as follows: DSGVTQTPKHLITATGQRVTLRCSPRSGDLSVYWYQQSLDQGLQFLIQYYNGEERAKGNILERFSAQQFPDLHSELNLSSLELGDSALYFCASSTGGLPLDTQYFGPGTRLTVL.